These 32 T cell receptor beta chains share one sample of origin, sequenced in a study of blood T cell repertoires in COVID-19. Generated by immunoSEQ multiplex PCR, the TCRdb table keeps only in-frame clones and is missing some. The sample holds roughly 110,000 clones, around 89% seen once. Sample: peripheral blood. Source of these receptors: a man in his fifties with active or convalescent COVID-19.

This rearrangement joins TRBV18 to TRBJ2-3; 14 positions agree with TRBD2. CDR3 length: 18 amino acids. With 4 bases clipped from V and 4 bases from J, the junction kept 10 bases outside the gene matches. The germline V gene has CDR1 KGHSH and CDR2 LQKENI. The chain's CDR3 is CASSRTGTSGRRADTQYF. In DNA form, the CDR3 reads TGTGCCAGCTCACGGACCGGGACTAGCGGGAGACGCGCAGATACGCAGTATTTT.

This sequence joins TRBV27 and TRBJ2-3, with 8 positions matching TRBD2. The germline gives CDR1 MNHEY, CDR2 SMNVEV (reference sequence). The junction had 5 bases not matched to a gene; V was cut back by 4 bases and J by 2 bases. The CDR3 runs 15 residues. The CDR3, as DNA: TGTGCCAGCAGTTCTGCGGGAGGTGACACAGATACGCAGTATTTT. Residues: CASSSAGGDTDTQYF.

The V call is TRBV5-1, the J call TRBJ2-7; 9 bases are a match to TRBD1. From germline, CDR1 is SGHRS and CDR2 YFSETQ. With V trimmed by 0 bases and J by 0 bases, 10 bases remained unmatched. There are 18 residues in the CDR3. The CDR3 DNA reads TGCGCCAGCAGCTTGGGCGGGACAGGGCCCAGCTCCTCCTACGAGCAGTACTTC. Amino acid sequence: CASSLGGTGPSSSYEQYF.

This clone was seen a few times. The chain joins TRBV11-3 to TRBJ2-1, with 13 positions matching TRBD2. V was pared by 5 bases and J by 7 bases, with 5 bases of the junction left unmatched. The CDR3 runs to 15 residues. Germline-derived CDR1 and CDR2 are SGHNT and YENEEA. The CDR3: CASSPTSGRWNEQFF. CDR3 sequence (DNA): TGTGCCAGCAGCCCGACTAGCGGGAGGTGGAATGAGCAGTTCTTC. Filled out from reference TRBV11-3 and TRBJ2-1, the complete variable domain reads EAGVVQSPRYKIIEKKQPVAFWCNPISGHNTLYWYLQNLGQGPELLIRYENEEAVDDSQLPKDRFSAERLKGVDSTLKIQPAELGDSAVYLCASSPTSGRWNEQFFGPGTRLTVL.

V and J are TRBV2 and TRBJ1-4, with a tentative D call TRBD1 (5 bases). V shed 7 bases and J shed 3 bases, with 18 bases lying between them. The CDR3 loop spans 16 amino acids. Germline V gives CDR1 SNHLY, CDR2 FYNNEI. The CDR3, as DNA: TGTGCCAGCATGCAGGGATTGGGAGGGGCTAATGAAAAACTGTTTTTT. Amino acids: CASMQGLGGANEKLFF.

The chain has TRBV7-7 and TRBJ2-2; no definite D call. From germline, CDR1 is SSHAT and CDR2 FNYEAQ (reference sequence). CDR3 size: 13 residues. V was trimmed by 5 bases and J by 5 bases, leaving 9 bases between them. The DNA of the CDR3 is TGTGCCAGCAGCCAGACACTTACCGGGGAGCTGTTTTTT. Translating it yields CASSQTLTGELFF.

The chain carries TRBV7-2 and TRBJ1-6; D is ambiguous. The CDR3 loop spans 12 amino acids. Germline CDR1 SGHTA, CDR2 FQGNSA. V lost 5 bases to trimming and J lost 9 bases, with 8 bases between them. CDR3: CASSHTISPLHF. The CDR3 DNA is TGTGCCAGCAGCCATACTATTTCACCCCTCCACTTT.

The genes are TRBV5-6 and TRBJ1-5, with 9 nucleotides matching TRBD1. Germline assignment: CDR1 SGHDT and CDR2 YYEEEE. Trimming took 0 bases from V and 4 from J; bases not matched to a gene: 8. The CDR3 sequence is 17 residues long. CDR3 sequence: CASSLGLGTGKNQPQHF. Here the CDR3 DNA reads TGTGCCAGCAGCTTGGGTTTAGGGACAGGGAAAAATCAGCCCCAGCATTTT.

The chain recombines TRBV15 with TRBJ2-2, with 7 bases identical to TRBD1. V dropped 2 bases and J dropped 4; count of bases not matched to a gene: 7. Germline V lookup: CDR1 LNHNV, CDR2 YYDKDF (reference sequence). The CDR3 is 16 residues long. In nucleotides, the CDR3 is TGTGCCACCAGCAGACCCCGGGACAGTTCCACCGGGGAGCTGTTTTTT. This encodes CATSRPRDSSTGELFF.

The chain carries TRBV5-4 and TRBJ1-3; D gene ambiguous. The CDR3 length is 15 residues. V shed 3 bases and J shed 0 bases, with 10 bases lying between them. The germline gives CDR1 SGHNT, CDR2 YYREEE (reference sequence). CDR3 region: CASSSGRDSGNTIYF. CDR3 nucleotide sequence: TGTGCCAGCAGCTCGGGGAGGGACTCTGGAAACACCATATATTTT.

This chain uses TRBV19 with TRBJ2-7; 7 bases agree with TRBD1. V lost 3 bases and J lost 2; bases outside the gene matches: 4. Germline V gives CDR1 LNHDA, CDR2 SQIVND (reference sequence). This CDR3 is 14 amino acids long. The CDR3 reads CASSIDRAAYEQYF. The CDR3 DNA reads as TGTGCCAGTAGTATCGACAGGGCAGCCTACGAGCAGTACTTC.

The rearrangement joins TRBV7-9 to TRBJ2-3, with D tentatively TRBD2 (7 bases). Germline CDR1 SEHNR, CDR2 FQNEAQ (reference sequence). This CDR3 has 16 amino acids. Trimming pared 5 bases from V and 2 bases from J, leaving 17 bases between. The CDR3 DNA is TGTGCCAGCAGCCCACGGGGGGCGATCCTCACAGATACGCAGTATTTT. Protein: CASSPRGAILTDTQYF.

CDR3 in amino acids: CASRPPGRDGGGEQYF. CDR3 DNA sequence: TGTGCAAGTCGCCCCCCAGGACGTGATGGGGGCGGCGAGCAGTACTTC. V and J are TRBV12-2 and TRBJ2-7; the DNA was not compared with TRBD1, the D call given in the table. TRBV12-2 is a documented pseudogene. The length of the CDR3 is 16 residues.

The CDR3 reads CASRKAGGPYYEQFF. DNA for the CDR3: TGTGCCAGCAGGAAAGCGGGAGGGCCCTATTATGAGCAGTTCTTC. The V call is TRBV11-2, the J call TRBJ2-1, with 10 bases that match TRBD2. Germline V gene sequence: CDR1 SGHAT, CDR2 FQNNGV. Losses at the gene ends were 6 bases for V and 8 bases for J; bases not matched to a gene: 10. CDR3 length equals 15 residues.

The chain carries TRBV6-5 and TRBJ2-7, with a tentative D call TRBD2 (6 bases). The CDR3 totals 15 residues. Germline lookup yields CDR1 MNHEY and CDR2 SVGAGI. The V end was cut by 2 bases, the J end by 2 bases, with 13 bases between. The CDR3 DNA follows: TGTGCCAGCAGTTACGGCGGGGCACAACCCTACGAGCAGTACTTC. This gives the protein CASSYGGAQPYEQYF.

CDR3 DNA sequence: TGTGCCAGCGAGCCTAATTACAATGAGCAGTTCTTC. Amino acids: CASEPNYNEQFF. V gene TRBV11-2 combines with J gene TRBJ2-1; the D is unclear. CDR1 is SGHAT, CDR2 FQNNGV, per germline. With 8 bases removed from V and 4 bases from J, the gap between germline ends came to 9 bases. The CDR3 is 12 residues long.

The gene calls are TRBV11-3 and TRBJ2-5, with 10 nucleotides matching TRBD2. Germline loops: CDR1 SGHNT, CDR2 YENEEA. This CDR3 has 16 amino acids. Germline trimming cut 1 base from V and 0 bases from J; bases unmatched to any gene: 2. For the CDR3, the DNA is TGTGCCAGCAGCTTAGTCACTAGCGGGGACCAAGAGACCCAGTACTTC. Protein product: CASSLVTSGDQETQYF. The variable domain in full, completed from reference TRBV11-3 and TRBJ2-5, reads EAGVVQSPRYKIIEKKQPVAFWCNPISGHNTLYWYLQNLGQGPELLIRYENEEAVDDSQLPKDRFSAERLKGVDSTLKIQPAELGDSAVYLCASSLVTSGDQETQYFGPGTRLLVL.

The V call is TRBV9, the J call TRBJ2-3, with 12 bases lining up with TRBD2. This CDR3 is built from 15 residues. Germline values: CDR1 SGDLS, CDR2 YYNGEE. V shed 4 bases, J shed 6 bases, and the junction held 6 bases outside the gene matches. The CDR3, as DNA: TGTGCCAGCAGCTCCAGGACTAGCGGGATTGATACGCAGTATTTT. Amino acid sequence: CASSSRTSGIDTQYF.

The rearrangement joins TRBV14 to TRBJ1-6, with 7 bases lining up with TRBD1. The CDR3 is made up of 16 amino acids. V gave up 2 bases and J gave up 9 bases; unmatched junction bases: 10. Germline values: CDR1 SGHDN, CDR2 FVKESK. The CDR3 DNA is TGTGCCAGCAGCCAATTGACAGGGACCAGAGGTTCACCCCTCCACTTT. Translation gives CASSQLTGTRGSPLHF.

The rearrangement uses TRBV27 and TRBJ1-2; D may be TRBD1 (5 bases). V gave up 8 bases and J gave up 10 bases, with 17 bases separating them. The CDR3 spans 12 residues. CDR1 is MNHEY, CDR2 SMNVEV, per germline (reference sequence). The CDR3 reads CASLNPGGIYTF. The CDR3 DNA sequence: TGTGCCAGCCTCAACCCCGGGGGGATCTACACCTTC.

The chain couples TRBV15 to TRBJ2-7, with a weak D call TRBD1 (5 bases). V lost 0 bases, J lost 2 bases, and 11 bases lay in between. There are 15 residues in the CDR3. Per the germline V gene, CDR1 is LNHNV and CDR2 is YYDKDF (reference sequence). CDR3 loop: CATSRDGARTYEQYF. The CDR3 DNA reads TGTGCCACCAGCAGAGATGGGGCAAGGACCTACGAGCAGTACTTC.

V usage is TRBV12-2 and J usage is TRBJ1-6. TRBV12-2 is recorded as a pseudogene. This CDR3 spans 14 amino acids. The CDR3 reads CASRLFWGDSPLHF. For the CDR3, the DNA is TGTGCAAGTCGCTTATTCTGGGGGGATTCACCCCTCCACTTT.

The chain couples TRBV19 to TRBJ1-2, with 8 bases matching TRBD1. Per germline, CDR1 LNHDA and CDR2 SQIVND (reference sequence). Trimming at V came to 6 bases and at J to 9 bases, leaving 12 bases not matched to a gene. The CDR3 totals 14 residues. CDR3 in amino acids: CASSFLDRGDSYTF. CDR3 sequence (DNA): TGTGCCAGTAGCTTCCTCGACAGGGGTGACAGCTACACCTTC.

This clone showed up just a few times. The gene calls are TRBV5-1 and TRBJ2-3; 10 nucleotides match TRBD1. This CDR3 spans 15 amino acids. Germline-derived CDR1 and CDR2 are SGHRS and YFSETQ. J was trimmed by 2 bases and V by 4 bases; bases with no gene match: 4. CDR3 in amino acids: CASSLGTGDTDTQYF. CDR3 DNA sequence: TGCGCCAGCAGCCTGGGGACAGGGGACACAGATACGCAGTATTTT. Filled out from reference TRBV5-1 and TRBJ2-3, the complete variable domain reads KAGVTQTPRYLIKTRGQQVTLSCSPISGHRSVSWYQQTPGQGLQFLFEYFSETQRNKGNFPGRFSGRQFSNSRSEMNVSTLELGDSALYLCASSLGTGDTDTQYFGPGTRLTVL.

CDR3 nucleotide sequence: TGCGCCAGCAGCTCGGGACAGGGCGAGCCCCAGCATTTT. This encodes CASSSGQGEPQHF. V gene TRBV5-1 combines with J gene TRBJ1-5; TRBD1 aligns across 9 bases. The CDR3 covers 13 residues. J lost 8 bases, V lost 3 bases, and 3 bases had no gene match. Looked up from germline, CDR1 is SGHRS and CDR2 is YFSETQ. Combining the CDR3 with reference TRBV5-1 and TRBJ1-5 gives the whole variable domain KAGVTQTPRYLIKTRGQQVTLSCSPISGHRSVSWYQQTPGQGLQFLFEYFSETQRNKGNFPGRFSGRQFSNSRSEMNVSTLELGDSALYLCASSSGQGEPQHFGDGTRLSIL.

The chain couples TRBV4-1 to TRBJ2-5; 10 bases match TRBD1. The trim removed 3 bases at V and 4 bases at J, leaving 11 bases unmatched. Germline values: CDR1 MGHRA, CDR2 YSYEKL. This CDR3 has 17 amino acids. The CDR3 loop reads CASSQLALGQGLETQYF. Here the CDR3 DNA reads TGCGCCAGCAGCCAGCTTGCCCTGGGACAGGGGTTAGAGACCCAGTACTTC.

The chain joins TRBV29-1 to TRBJ1-1, with TRBD1 matching 8 bases. After removal of 7 bases from V and 2 bases from J, the junction contained 6 bases not matched to a gene. Germline-derived CDR1 and CDR2 are SQVTM and ANQGSEA. CDR3 length: 13 residues. The CDR3 region has the DNA TGCAGCGCTTGGGACAGGCATAACACTGAAGCTTTCTTT. Protein: CSAWDRHNTEAFF.

The chain recombines TRBV7-9 with TRBJ2-7, with TRBD2 identical over 10 bases. Unmatched junction bases numbered 2, after V lost 1 base and J lost 2 bases. The CDR3 sequence is 15 residues long. Germline V gene data show CDR1 as SEHNR and CDR2 as FQNEAQ (reference sequence). CDR3: CASSLGTSGTYEQYF. CDR3 DNA: TGTGCCAGCAGCTTAGGGACTAGCGGTACCTACGAGCAGTACTTC.

This chain links TRBV5-6 with TRBJ2-1, with 7 bases that match TRBD2. The CDR3 runs 14 residues. Trimming at V came to 6 bases and at J to 9 bases, leaving 12 bases not matched to a gene. Germline V gives CDR1 SGHDT, CDR2 YYEEEE. Here the CDR3 reads CASTPYIRGVEQFF. CDR3 bases: TGTGCCAGCACCCCTTATATCCGGGGGGTTGAGCAGTTCTTC.

In this sample, this clone turned up a few times. V is TRBV25-1 and J is TRBJ1-6, with D perhaps TRBD1 (6 bases). The CDR3 loop spans 16 amino acids. The germline V and J ends were trimmed by 7 bases and 1 base, with 14 bases remaining between them. Germline CDR1 and CDR2: MGHDK and SYGVNS. The CDR3 DNA reads TGTGCCAGCAAACCGGGGGGGGCGTCCTATAATTCACCCCTCCACTTT. This codes for CASKPGGASYNSPLHF.

CDR3 DNA: TGTGCCAGCAGTTCCCCTCACGGACTAGCGGGAGTAGAGACCCAGTACTTC. Translated, it gives CASSSPHGLAGVETQYF. The V call is TRBV28, the J call TRBJ2-5; 13 nucleotides line up with TRBD2. Germline V gives CDR1 MDHEN, CDR2 SYDVKM. J lost 4 bases, V lost 4 bases, and 9 bases had no gene match. The CDR3 contains 17 residues.

The chain couples TRBV12-5 to TRBJ2-3; 10 positions agree with TRBD2. The CDR3 extends over 13 amino acids. Germline V gives CDR1 LGHNT, CDR2 FRNRAP. V trimming: 6 bases; J trimming: 3 bases; junction bases outside the gene matches: 0. The CDR3 DNA is TGTGCTAGTGGACTAGCGGGAACAGATACGCAGTATTTT. Amino acid sequence: CASGLAGTDTQYF.